The 11 T cell receptor beta chains in this list originate from one sample, sequenced in a study of blood T cell repertoires in COVID-19. Sequenced by immunoSEQ multiplex PCR; TCRdb stores in-frame clones only, minus some. The table lists around 260,000 clones, around 88% of them singletons. Sequenced: peripheral blood. These receptors originate from a man aged 30-40 years with acute or convalescent COVID-19.

The chain uses TRBV6-6 and TRBJ1-3; D may be TRBD1 (5 bases). V was clipped by 8 bases and J by 4 bases, with 15 bases between them. The germline V gene has CDR1 MNHNY and CDR2 SVGAGI (reference sequence). The CDR3 length is 14 residues. CDR3: CASVTQGTGNTIYF. CDR3 coding DNA: TGTGCCAGCGTCACCCAGGGTACGGGAAACACCATATATTTT.

The chain couples TRBV5-1 to TRBJ1-1, with no clear D. Germline V lookup: CDR1 SGHRS, CDR2 YFSETQ. V lost 4 bases to trimming and J lost 4 bases, with 14 bases between them. The CDR3 spans 14 residues. The DNA of the CDR3 is TGCGCCAGCAGCAGAAACCCCGGCGGCACTGAAGCTTTCTTT. Amino acid sequence: CASSRNPGGTEAFF.

The rearrangement uses TRBV10-3 and TRBJ1-2, with 8 bases aligning to TRBD1. The CDR3 extends over 12 amino acids. Germline V gene lookup returns CDR1 ENHRY and CDR2 SYGVKD. The ends lost 5 bases at V and 6 bases at J; junction bases unmatched: 2. CDR3 sequence: CAISRDRNGYTF. CDR3 nucleotide sequence: TGTGCCATCAGTCGGGACAGGAATGGCTACACCTTC.

The V gene is TRBV10-3, the J gene TRBJ1-3; the D is unclear. Trimming took 6 bases from V and 0 from J, leaving 3 bases between them. The CDR3 runs to 12 residues. Germline-derived CDR1 and CDR2 are ENHRY and SYGVKD. The CDR3 bases are TGTGCCATCAGGGCCTCTGGAAACACCATATATTTT. It translates to CAIRASGNTIYF.

The chain uses TRBV4-1 and TRBJ1-1, with 8 bases matching TRBD1. The CDR3 extends over 17 amino acids. Looked up from germline, CDR1 is MGHRA and CDR2 is YSYEKL. V lost 3 bases to trimming and J lost 5 bases; unmatched junction nucleotides: 14. The CDR3 loop reads CASSHLVGQGSGTEAFF. The CDR3 DNA follows: TGCGCCAGCAGCCATTTGGTAGGACAGGGATCGGGGACTGAAGCTTTCTTT.

This chain joins TRBV18 and TRBJ1-3; TRBD1 is a possible D gene (5 bases). The CDR3 totals 16 residues. Trimming cost V 4 bases and J 0 bases, with 13 bases left between them. The germline CDR1 and CDR2 sequences are KGHSH and LQKENI. CDR3 in amino acids: CASSHAGASSGNTIYF. DNA of the CDR3: TGTGCCAGCTCACATGCTGGGGCGTCCTCTGGAAACACCATATATTTT. The entire variable domain, with the rest obtained from reference TRBV18 and TRBJ1-3, is as follows: NAGVMQNPRHLVRRRGQEARLRCSPMKGHSHVYWYRQLPEEGLKFMVYLQKENIIDESGMPKERFSAEFPKEGPSILRIQQVVRGDSAAYFCASSHAGASSGNTIYFGEGSWLTVV.

The chain employs TRBV5-1 and TRBJ1-1; 7 bases align to TRBD1. The CDR3 is 13 amino acids. The germline V gene encodes CDR1 SGHRS and CDR2 YFSETQ. Losses at the gene ends were 5 bases for V and 5 bases for J; bases not matched to a gene: 6. The DNA for the CDR3 is TGCGCCAGCAGGACGACAGGGATGACTGAAGCTTTCTTT. It codes for CASRTTGMTEAFF.

V is TRBV15 and J is TRBJ1-3; D unresolved. Germline CDR1 and CDR2: LNHNV and YYDKDF (reference sequence). There are 17 residues in the CDR3. V was pared by 1 base and J by 2 bases, with 15 bases between. The CDR3 protein is CATSRAASPNTGNTIYF. CDR3 DNA sequence: TGTGCCACCAGCAGAGCCGCTTCTCCGAACACTGGAAACACCATATATTTT.

The chain couples TRBV29-1 to TRBJ1-2; 7 bases match TRBD1. There are 11 residues in the CDR3. Germline V gene sequence: CDR1 SQVTM, CDR2 ANQGSEA. CDR3: CVGGGLNGYTF. CDR3 coding DNA: TGCGTAGGAGGGGGCCTCAATGGCTACACCTTC.

The V call is TRBV3-1 (or the pseudogene TRBV3-2), the J call TRBJ1-4; the D is unclear. In germline, CDR1 is LGHDT, CDR2 YNNKEL (reference sequence). V gave up 0 bases and J gave up 11 bases, with 13 bases separating them. The CDR3 runs to 14 residues. CDR3 in amino acids: CASSQDWNRGKLFF. The CDR3 DNA is TGTGCCAGCAGCCAAGATTGGAATCGCGGGAAACTGTTTTTT.

V usage is TRBV18 and J usage is TRBJ2-1; a weak D match, TRBD1 (6 bases). This CDR3 is built from 13 residues. V was shortened by 6 bases and J by 8 bases, with 14 bases between the two germline ends. The germline V gene encodes CDR1 KGHSH and CDR2 LQKENI. CDR3 amino acids: CASSGETGYEQFF. The CDR3 region has the DNA TGTGCCAGCTCGGGCGAAACAGGGTATGAGCAGTTCTTC.